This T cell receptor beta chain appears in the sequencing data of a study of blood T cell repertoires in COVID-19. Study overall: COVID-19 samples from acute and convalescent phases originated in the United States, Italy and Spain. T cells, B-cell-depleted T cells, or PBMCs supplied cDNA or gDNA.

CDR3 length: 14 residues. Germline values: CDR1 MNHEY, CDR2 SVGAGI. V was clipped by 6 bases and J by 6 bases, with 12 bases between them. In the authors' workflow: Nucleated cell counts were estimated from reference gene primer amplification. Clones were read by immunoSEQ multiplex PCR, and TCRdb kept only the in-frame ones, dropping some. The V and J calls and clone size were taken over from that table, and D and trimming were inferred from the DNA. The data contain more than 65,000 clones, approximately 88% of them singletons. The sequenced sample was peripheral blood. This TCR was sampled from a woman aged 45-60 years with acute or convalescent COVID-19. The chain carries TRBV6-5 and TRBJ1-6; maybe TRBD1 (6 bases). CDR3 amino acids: CASSQGRSNSPLHF. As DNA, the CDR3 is TGTGCCAGCAGCCAGGGGCGCTCTAATTCACCCCTCCACTTT.